The 12 T cell receptor beta chains reported below all come from one sample, sequenced in a study of blood T cell repertoires in COVID-19 (dated by TCRdb to 2018 to 2020). The library came from the immunoSEQ multiplex PCR assay. TCRdb took over this immuneACCESS table, retaining in-frame rearrangements with V and J assigned. Such tables are incomplete; in checked studies, under half of the missing clones stem from an unresolved V gene, and the remainder is unexplained. For this sample there are some 330,000 clones; more than 75% appear just once. The ten largest clones take up less than 2.5% of the sample. Sequences were obtained from PBMCs or T cells enriched from blood (not recorded which). The receptors here all came from a man aged 35 to 55 in a cohort exposed to, infected with or recovered from COVID-19 (not recorded which).

Here the CDR3 DNA reads TGCGCCAGCAGCTTGGGGACTAGCACCGGGGAGCTGTTTTTT. Its protein is CASSLGTSTGELFF. The chain combines TRBV5-1 with TRBJ2-2; TRBD2 matches 7 bases. Trimming at V came to 0 bases and at J to 4 bases, leaving 0 bases not matched to a gene. The germline V gene encodes CDR1 SGHRS and CDR2 YFSETQ. The CDR3 covers 14 residues.

This chain links TRBV19 with TRBJ2-7, with D uncertain. The germline V gene encodes CDR1 LNHDA and CDR2 SQIVND (reference sequence). Trimming pared 5 bases from V and 8 bases from J, leaving 13 bases between. CDR3 length: 12 amino acids. The CDR3 coding sequence is TGTGCCAGTAGTGCCCAAGACACAAAGCAGTACTTC. Its translation is CASSAQDTKQYF.

The chain is built from TRBV30 and TRBJ1-5, with a weak D call TRBD1 (6 bases). The CDR3 spans 14 residues. V was shortened by 0 bases and J by 4 bases, with 10 bases between the two germline ends. From germline, CDR1 is GTSNPN and CDR2 SVGIG (reference sequence). CDR3 nucleotide sequence: TGTGCCTGGAGTGTGCGTCAGGGGAATCAGCCCCAGCATTTT. Residues: CAWSVRQGNQPQHF. The whole variable domain, filled in from reference TRBV30 and TRBJ1-5, reads SQTIHQWPATLVQPVGSPLSLECTVEGTSNPNLYWYRQAAGRGLQLLFYSVGIGQISSEVPQNLSASRPQDRQFILSSKKLLLSDSGFYLCAWSVRQGNQPQHFGDGTRLSIL.

This clone was detected only once. The chain uses TRBV6-5 and TRBJ2-1; D is ambiguous. Deletions cut 0 bases from V and 7 bases from J, with 16 bases between. The CDR3 consists of 16 residues. The germline gives CDR1 MNHEY, CDR2 SVGAGI. In DNA, the CDR3 is TGTGCCAGCAGTTACTCGCTCCTAGATATTAGGAATGAGCAGTTCTTC. It codes for CASSYSLLDIRNEQFF.

For this clone: The same CDR3 is also encoded by other DNA sequences in this sample. The gene calls are TRBV2 and TRBJ2-1; no clear D gene. Germline CDR1 is SNHLY and CDR2 is FYNNEI. V dropped 0 bases and J dropped 9 bases, with 9 bases sitting between them. There are 13 residues in the CDR3. CDR3 amino acids: CASSEASGTEQFF. In DNA form, the CDR3 reads TGTGCCAGCAGTGAAGCTTCAGGTACTGAGCAGTTCTTC.

The genes are TRBV30 and TRBJ1-2, with a weak D call TRBD1 (5 bases). The CDR3 runs 15 residues. The germline gives CDR1 GTSNPN, CDR2 SVGIG (reference sequence). V was pared by 4 bases and J by 1 base, with 16 bases between. The CDR3 protein is CAWNRGGGFNYGYTF. The CDR3 DNA sequence: TGTGCCTGGAATCGTGGGGGAGGGTTTAACTATGGCTACACCTTC.

This chain connects TRBV7-7 to TRBJ2-7; 11 bases are shared with TRBD2. Losses at the gene ends were 5 bases for V and 2 bases for J; bases not matched to a gene: 11. This CDR3 is 17 amino acids long. Germline V CDR1 and CDR2: SSHAT, FNYEAQ (reference sequence). The CDR3 here is CASSPIASSGGTYEQYF. The CDR3 DNA is TGTGCCAGCAGCCCCATAGCGTCTAGCGGGGGGACCTACGAGCAGTACTTC.

The J gene is TRBJ1-3, the V gene TRBV4-2, with TRBD1 identical over 7 bases. The CDR3 has 16 residues. The J segment lost 4 bases and the V segment lost 0 bases, leaving 6 bases of the junction unmatched. Germline values: CDR1 LGHNA, CDR2 YNFKEQ. The CDR3, as DNA: TGTGCCAGCAGCCAAGAACGAGGGGGCGCCGGAAACACCATATATTTT. Translating it yields CASSQERGGAGNTIYF.

Written as DNA, the CDR3 is TGCAGCGTTGAAATCAGGCGCCAAGAGACCCAGTACTTC. The encoded protein is CSVEIRRQETQYF. The chain recombines TRBV29-1 with TRBJ2-5; no firm D call. Germline V CDR1 and CDR2: SQVTM, ANQGSEA. CDR3 size: 13 residues. Trimming took 2 bases from V and 1 from J, leaving 8 bases between them. The whole variable domain, filled in from reference TRBV29-1 and TRBJ2-5, reads SAVISQKPSRDICQRGTSLTIQCQVDSQVTMMFWYRQQPGQSLTLIATANQGSEATYESGFVIDKFPISRPNLTFSTLTVSNMSPEDSSIYLCSVEIRRQETQYFGPGTRLLVL.

Ten or more counts support this clone. This rearrangement joins TRBV6-6 to TRBJ1-2, with D perhaps TRBD1 (5 bases). The CDR3 runs to 17 residues. Germline V CDR1 and CDR2: MNHNY, SVGAGI (reference sequence). V was pared by 5 bases and J by 5 bases, with 24 bases between. CDR3 sequence (DNA): TGTGCCAGCAGTCGACTCGATTCAGGGATGGTAATTTATGGCTACACCTTC. This translates into CASSRLDSGMVIYGYTF.

The rearrangement joins TRBV5-4 to TRBJ2-1; D possibly corresponds to TRBD1 (5 bases). Trimming removed 0 bases at V and 4 bases at J, with 11 bases between. The germline gives CDR1 SGHNT, CDR2 YYREEE (reference sequence). CDR3 length: 15 residues. The CDR3 reads CASSLDRGHYNEQFF. The DNA for the CDR3 is TGTGCCAGCAGCTTGGATCGCGGACATTACAATGAGCAGTTCTTC.

This rearrangement joins TRBV3-1 (or the pseudogene TRBV3-2) to TRBJ2-5; 8 bases map to TRBD2. The CDR3 length is 16 residues. Trimming removed 4 bases from V and 5 bases from J; junction bases left unmatched: 12. Germline V gene data show CDR1 as LGHDT and CDR2 as YNNKEL (reference sequence). The CDR3 loop is CASSLRSGGGGETQYF. CDR3 sequence (DNA): TGTGCCAGCAGCCTCAGGTCGGGGGGGGGCGGGGAGACCCAGTACTTC.